Listed below are T cell receptor beta chains from one sample, sequenced in a study of T cells after yellow fever vaccination. TCRdb re-derived calls from the 5' RACE reads in MiXCR, one entry per CDR3 protein. The table includes 300,000 or so distinct CDR3 sequences, about 6.9% detected once. The starting material was PBMCs, obtained roughly seven weeks after the first yellow fever vaccination. These receptors all stem from a man aged 18 to 29 who received the YFV17D yellow fever vaccine. Both conserved end residues are trimmed from each CDR3.

TRBV9	ASSPRPSGQETQY
TRBV7-2	ASSLIYEQY
TRBV2	ASNLSEGPYEQY
TRBV29-1	SASPGQVGQF
TRBV2	ASSGYMDTEAF
TRBV3-1	ASSQDLRGSPLH
TRBV12-3/TRBV12-4	ASSKIRESTGELF
TRBV29-1	SAVAGSRATGELF
TRBV7-9	ASSPRFEAF
TRBV12-3/TRBV12-4	ASSLWQGEETQY
TRBV5-4	ASSLDLATNEKLF
TRBV5-1	ASSLDLPGQGFGYT
TRBV7-6	ASSLSGGPYYNEQF
TRBV20-1	SAGQSYEQY
TRBV7-8	ASGAGGLTDTQY
TRBV7-2	ASSPRRPPTTGELF
TRBV28	ASNDLHRITEAF
TRBV24-1	ATSDATGSGYT
TRBV4-2	ASSHNGGQSYEQY
TRBV9	ASSVSPGLAETQY
TRBV28	ASRKGGTNTEAF
TRBV7-9	ASRTSGASVNEKLF
TRBV5-4	ASRQDKHQETQY
TRBV7-9	ASSLGDAGSGNTIY
TRBV30	AWSLGQGLF
TRBV4-1	ASSQRDSGQDGYT
TRBV20-1	SARARVGLAGELF
TRBV7-2	ASSPPLAGIGNEQF
TRBV29-1	SGLTGTLSNQPQH
TRBV19	ASTGDRDGYNEQF
TRBV11-2	ASSAGRQGLNQPQH
TRBV4-3	ASSQDWRGETQY
TRBV7-2	ASSFSGGGGNEQF
TRBV20-1	SARRAGGPLYEQY
TRBV9	ARYSGIQETQY
TRBV29-1	SVESGPTGELF
TRBV27	ASSGRDRASEAF
TRBV5-4	ASSLIQNTGELF